Below are 2 T cell receptor beta chains sequenced from a single sample in a study of cytomegalovirus exposure and HLA in healthy donors. Primers included in the PCR were 60 Vbeta and 13 Jbeta primers. Libraries were prepared by immunoSEQ multiplex PCR; TCRdb keeps only in-frame clonotypes and omits some of them. The sample includes around 150,000 clones, about 80% of them seen just once. Sequencing was done on a sample of PBMCs. The receptors shown here come from a man in his late teens or twenties in good health and CMV-seronegative.

The chain is built from TRBV27 and TRBJ1-1; 9 bases are a match to TRBD1. The V segment lost 5 bases and the J segment 8 bases; nucleotides outside the gene matches: 6. The CDR3 runs to 13 residues. Germline V gene lookup returns CDR1 MNHEY and CDR2 SMNVEV (reference sequence). CDR3 sequence reads: CASSMDRGGEAFF. CDR3 sequence (DNA): TGTGCCAGCAGTATGGACAGGGGAGGAGAAGCTTTCTTT.

As to this clone: One end of the junction is discordant with germline, which a read error may explain. The gene calls are TRBV30 and TRBJ2-3; D possibly corresponds to TRBD2 (6 bases). CDR1 GTSNPN and CDR2 SVGIG come from the germline V gene (reference sequence). The CDR3 extends over 11 amino acids. The CDR3 DNA is TGTGCCTGGAGTGTACATACTAGCTACCATTTT. Its translation: CAWSVHTSYHF.